This TCR beta chain was sequenced in a study of PD-1 blockade in classical Hodgkin lymphoma (dated by TCRdb to 2018 to 2021). Regarding the complete study: Nivolumab dosing was 3 mg/kg intravenously every 2 weeks, continuing until either disease progression or unacceptable toxicity. The study used TCR beta sequencing and CyTOF to define a peripheral blood immune signature of response to PD-1 blockade in classical Hodgkin lymphoma.

Concerning this clone itself: This receptor's antigen is unknown. It has no much larger one-base neighbor in the sample; base qualities were not kept.

The paper as a whole reports these results and caveats: Trial patients achieving complete response had baseline diversity similar to newly diagnosed patients, whereas partial responders and progressors had significantly lower diversity. Lower diversity was seen in patients whose nivolumab began less than 1 year after ASCT, and these patients were left out of later analyses so that immune reconstitution would not confound the results. The study was limited to a single clinical trial cohort, and causes of repertoire differences, possibly disease activity or prior therapy, remained undefined. Baseline TCR diversity was reported to be lower in newly diagnosed patients than in healthy donors, and even lower in relapsed/refractory patients. By C4D1, a significant rise was seen in CD4+ TCR diversity but not in CD8+ TCR diversity (p=0.0027 vs p=0.16), and the rise was most apparent among complete responders (p=0.02).

The Qiagen DNeasy kit was used to extract genomic DNA from unsorted PBMCs and from the negatively selected CD4+ and CD8+ fractions. TCR beta CDR3 regions were subjected to amplification by immunoSEQ multiplex PCR with primers that anneal to V and J segments. A synthetic immune receptor repertoire was used to minimize amplification bias, and any remaining bias was removed computationally after sequencing. Under the source paper's analysis protocol: Repertoire diversity was quantified as the Shannon entropy index using custom Python scripts. The unsorted, CD4+ and CD8+ repertoires were each analyzed separately, with the exception of combined analyses, where CD4+ and CD8+ sequences were merged in silico. Clonal expansion was defined as at least a 2-fold frequency increase after treatment relative to C1D1, with a pseudocount of 0.5 for undetected baseline clones. Singleton clones were defined as clones with 0 or 1 copy at C1D1, and non-singleton clones were defined as clones with 2 or more copies. Clones expanded in unsorted samples were labelled as CD4+, CD8+ or unknown by matching protein sequences in sorted samples from the same patient. Wilcoxon tests on paired samples were used to test diversity changes from C1D1 to C4D1. TCRdb took this table from immuneACCESS and kept in-frame rearrangements with V and J called. Such tables lack part of the clones; where checked against another copy, unresolved V genes explain under half of the gap, and the rest is unexplained. The DNA was the basis for D and trimming; V, J and clone size are from that table. A total of around 4,700 clones appear in this sample, roughly 70% of them only once. Of the sample, approximately 60% is held by the ten largest clones.

Reading the label with the study, this specimen's time point is: cycle 2 day 1 (C2D1) of nivolumab. All trial patients had relapsed after autologous stem cell transplantation, with cohorts A, B and C differing in prior brentuximab vedotin exposure. A total of fewer than 65 patients with relapsed/refractory classical Hodgkin lymphoma made up the trial cohort, and each patient's best overall response was complete response, partial response or progressive disease. In the multi-cohort phase II CheckMate 205 trial, trial patients received single-agent nivolumab. An independent review committee assessed best overall response by applying the 2007 International Working Group response criteria. Trial PBMCs were collected just before the start of nivolumab (C1D1) and during therapy at cycle 2 day 1 and cycle 4 day 1. Peripheral blood was collected in 8 mL Vacutainer Cell Preparation Tubes, from which PBMCs were isolated by centrifugation and then cryopreserved.

The clonotype comes from a human donor with classical Hodgkin lymphoma. Here the sequenced sample was peripheral blood mononuclear cells (PBMCs), taken before the second cycle of nivolumab.

Here the CDR3 is given as CASSLSLAGTANTGELFF. The DNA reads TGTGCCAGCAGCCTATCCCTAGCGGGGACCGCGAACACCGGGGAGCTGTTTTTT. The rearrangement joined TRBV11-2 to TRBJ2-2, and 9 junctional nucleotides match TRBD2. Based on the germline V gene, the CDR1 and CDR2 sequences are SGHAT and FQNNGV. Trimming takes 5 bases off V and 0 bases off J; junction bases not matched to a gene: 10. The CDR3 numbers 18 residues from cysteine through phenylalanine. The CDR3 DNA has 54 bases and is translated from base 1.